Presented here are 6 T cell receptor beta chains from one specimen sequenced in a study of OX40 agonist ivuxolimab in advanced cancers. Profiled with immunoSEQ multiplex PCR; TCRdb holds only in-frame clones, not every one. The repertoire includes tens of thousands of clones, just under 95% of them detected once, and 0.25% to 0.35% sits in the top ten. Source: CD4+ or CD8+ T cells sorted from blood, taken in a trial of the OX40 agonist ivuxolimab. These receptors originate from an adult with an advanced solid tumor such as melanoma, head and neck, liver or kidney cancer.

The chain joins TRBV10-3 to TRBJ2-2; 7 bases line up with TRBD2. The V gene end was trimmed by 5 bases and the J gene end by 5 bases; junction bases not matched to a gene: 5. The V gene's germline CDR1 is ENHRY and CDR2 SYGVKD. The CDR3 has 14 residues. The CDR3 DNA is TGTGCCATCAGTCGCGGGGAGGGGACCGGGGAGCTGTTTTTT. Its protein product is CAISRGEGTGELFF.

This clone was seen just once. The chain is built from TRBV5-5 and TRBJ1-2; D is uncertain. The ends were cut back, 0 bases at V and 6 bases at J, with 12 bases in the middle. Germline-derived CDR1 and CDR2 are SGHKS and YYEKEE (reference sequence). The CDR3 is 14 amino acids. The CDR3 region has the DNA TGTGCCAGCAGCTTGGTTGTGGTAGTGAATGGCTACACCTTC. The encoded protein is CASSLVVVVNGYTF.

The chain couples TRBV5-5 to TRBJ2-6; D is uncertain. CDR1 SGHKS and CDR2 YYEKEE come from the germline V gene (reference sequence). The CDR3 length is 15 residues. The germline V and J ends were trimmed by 0 bases and 0 bases, with 4 bases remaining between them. The CDR3 is CASSLASSGANVLTF. CDR3 in DNA: TGTGCCAGCAGCTTGGCCAGCTCTGGGGCCAACGTCCTGACTTTC. Looking up the rest from reference TRBV5-5 and TRBJ2-6 gives the full variable domain: DAGVTQSPTHLIKTRGQQVTLRCSPISGHKSVSWYQQVLGQGPQFIFQYYEKEERGRGNFPDRFSARQFPNYSSELNVNALLLGDSALYLCASSLASSGANVLTFGAGSRLTVL.

The CDR3 protein is CASSVAGYYNEQFF. CDR3 nucleotides: TGTGCCAGCAGCGTGGCCGGTTACTACAATGAGCAGTTCTTC. This chain links TRBV9 with TRBJ2-1; D gene ambiguous. Trimming shortened V by 2 bases and J by 3 bases, and 9 bases separated the two germline ends. CDR3 length equals 14 residues. Germline lookup yields CDR1 SGDLS and CDR2 YYNGEE.

The chain employs TRBV5-1 and TRBJ2-3; D remains unclear. The germline gives CDR1 SGHRS, CDR2 YFSETQ. The CDR3 length is 12 residues. Deletions cut 0 bases from V and 8 bases from J, with 7 bases between. CDR3 in DNA: TGCGCCAGCAGCTTGGATGGCTTTACGCAGTATTTT. Translating gives CASSLDGFTQYF. Variable domain in full (rest from reference TRBV5-1 and TRBJ2-3): KAGVTQTPRYLIKTRGQQVTLSCSPISGHRSVSWYQQTPGQGLQFLFEYFSETQRNKGNFPGRFSGRQFSNSRSEMNVSTLELGDSALYLCASSLDGFTQYFGPGTRLTVL.

The gene calls are TRBV5-1 and TRBJ2-1; D unclear. The CDR3 totals 15 residues. Germline V gene data show CDR1 as SGHRS and CDR2 as YFSETQ. Trimming left V 0 bases short and J 0 bases short, with 7 bases between. CDR3 nucleotide sequence: TGCGCCAGCAGCTTGGAGCCAGGCTCCTACAATGAGCAGTTCTTC. Amino acid sequence: CASSLEPGSYNEQFF. Full variable domain (missing parts from reference TRBV5-1 and TRBJ2-1): KAGVTQTPRYLIKTRGQQVTLSCSPISGHRSVSWYQQTPGQGLQFLFEYFSETQRNKGNFPGRFSGRQFSNSRSEMNVSTLELGDSALYLCASSLEPGSYNEQFFGPGTRLTVL.